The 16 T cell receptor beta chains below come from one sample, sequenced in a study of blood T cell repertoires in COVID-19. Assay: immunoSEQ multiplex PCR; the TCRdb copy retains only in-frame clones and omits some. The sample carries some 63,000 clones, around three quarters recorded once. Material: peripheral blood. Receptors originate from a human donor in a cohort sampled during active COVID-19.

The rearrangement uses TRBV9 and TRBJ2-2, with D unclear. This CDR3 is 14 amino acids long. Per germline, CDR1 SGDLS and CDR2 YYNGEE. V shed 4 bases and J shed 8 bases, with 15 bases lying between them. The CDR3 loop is CASSPVLVSGELFF. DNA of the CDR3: TGTGCCAGCAGCCCTGTTCTAGTGTCTGGGGAGCTGTTTTTT.

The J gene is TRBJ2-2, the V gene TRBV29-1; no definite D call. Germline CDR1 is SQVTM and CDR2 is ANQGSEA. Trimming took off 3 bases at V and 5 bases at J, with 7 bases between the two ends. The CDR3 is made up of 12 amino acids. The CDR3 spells CSVERITGELFF. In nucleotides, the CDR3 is TGCAGCGTTGAGAGGATTACCGGGGAGCTGTTTTTT.

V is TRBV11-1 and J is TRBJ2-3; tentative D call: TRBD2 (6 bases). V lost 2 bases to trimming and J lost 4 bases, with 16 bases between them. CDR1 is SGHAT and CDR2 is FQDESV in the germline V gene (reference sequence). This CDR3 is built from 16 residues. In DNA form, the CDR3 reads TGTGCCAGCAGCTTAAATCGGGGGTGGCCCTCAGATACGCAGTATTTT. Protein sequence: CASSLNRGWPSDTQYF.

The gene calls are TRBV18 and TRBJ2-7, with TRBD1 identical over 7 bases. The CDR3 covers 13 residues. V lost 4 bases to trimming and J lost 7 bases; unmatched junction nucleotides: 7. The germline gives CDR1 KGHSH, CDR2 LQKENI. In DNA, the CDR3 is TGTGCCAGCTCACGCGACAGGGCCGGGGAGCAGTACTTC. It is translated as CASSRDRAGEQYF.

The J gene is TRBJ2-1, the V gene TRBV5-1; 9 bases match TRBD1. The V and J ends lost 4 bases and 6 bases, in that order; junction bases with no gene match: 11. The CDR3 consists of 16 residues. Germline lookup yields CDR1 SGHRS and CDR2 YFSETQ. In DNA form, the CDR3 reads TGCGCCAGCAGCATCATCCTCGGGACAGGGCGCAATGAGCAGTTCTTC. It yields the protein CASSIILGTGRNEQFF.

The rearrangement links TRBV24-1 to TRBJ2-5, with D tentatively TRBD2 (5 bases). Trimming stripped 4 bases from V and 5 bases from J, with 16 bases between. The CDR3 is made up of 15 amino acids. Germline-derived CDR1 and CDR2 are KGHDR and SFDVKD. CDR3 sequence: CATSDPESGGETQYF. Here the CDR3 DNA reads TGTGCCACCAGTGACCCTGAGTCGGGCGGGGAGACCCAGTACTTC.

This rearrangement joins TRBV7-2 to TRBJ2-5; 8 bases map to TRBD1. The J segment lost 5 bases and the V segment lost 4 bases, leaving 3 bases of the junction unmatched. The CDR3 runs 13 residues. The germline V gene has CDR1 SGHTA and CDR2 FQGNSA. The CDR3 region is CASSSTGGETQYF. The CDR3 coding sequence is TGTGCCAGCAGCTCAACAGGGGGGGAGACCCAGTACTTC. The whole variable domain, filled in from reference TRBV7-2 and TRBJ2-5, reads GAGVSQSPSNKVTEKGKDVELRCDPISGHTALYWYRQSLGQGLEFLIYFQGNSAPDKSGLPSDRFSAERTGGSVSTLTIQRTQQEDSAVYLCASSSTGGETQYFGPGTRLLVL.

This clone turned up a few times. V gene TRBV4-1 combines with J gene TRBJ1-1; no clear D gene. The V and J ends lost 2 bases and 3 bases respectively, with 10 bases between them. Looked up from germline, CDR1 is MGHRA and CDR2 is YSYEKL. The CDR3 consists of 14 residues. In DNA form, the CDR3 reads TGCGCCAGCAGCCAAAGCGGGTGGCACACTGAAGCTTTCTTT. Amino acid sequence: CASSQSGWHTEAFF.

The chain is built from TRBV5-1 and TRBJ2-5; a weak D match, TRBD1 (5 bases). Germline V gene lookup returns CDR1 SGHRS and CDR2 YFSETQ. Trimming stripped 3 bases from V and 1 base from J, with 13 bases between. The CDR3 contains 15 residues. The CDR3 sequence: CASSSSGIPQETQYF. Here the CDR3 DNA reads TGCGCCAGCAGCTCGTCAGGGATTCCCCAAGAGACCCAGTACTTC.

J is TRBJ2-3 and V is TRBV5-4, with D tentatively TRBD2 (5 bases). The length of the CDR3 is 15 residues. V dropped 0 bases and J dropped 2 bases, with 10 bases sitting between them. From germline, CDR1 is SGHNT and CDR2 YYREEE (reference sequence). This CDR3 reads CASSLGLAFTDTQYF. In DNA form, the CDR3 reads TGTGCCAGCAGCTTGGGGCTAGCCTTCACAGATACGCAGTATTTT. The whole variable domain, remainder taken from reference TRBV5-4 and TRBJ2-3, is ETGVTQSPTHLIKTRGQQVTLRCSSQSGHNTVSWYQQALGQGPQFIFQYYREEENGRGNFPPRFSGLQFPNYSSELNVNALELDDSALYLCASSLGLAFTDTQYFGPGTRLTVL.

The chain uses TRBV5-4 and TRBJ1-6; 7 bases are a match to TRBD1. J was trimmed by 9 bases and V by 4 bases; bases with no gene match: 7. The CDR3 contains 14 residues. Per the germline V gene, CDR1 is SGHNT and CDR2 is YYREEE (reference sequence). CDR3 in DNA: TGTGCCAGCAGCGACAGGGCTGTGGGTTCACCCCTCCACTTT. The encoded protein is CASSDRAVGSPLHF. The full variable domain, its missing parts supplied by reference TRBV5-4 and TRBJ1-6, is ETGVTQSPTHLIKTRGQQVTLRCSSQSGHNTVSWYQQALGQGPQFIFQYYREEENGRGNFPPRFSGLQFPNYSSELNVNALELDDSALYLCASSDRAVGSPLHFGNGTRLTVT.

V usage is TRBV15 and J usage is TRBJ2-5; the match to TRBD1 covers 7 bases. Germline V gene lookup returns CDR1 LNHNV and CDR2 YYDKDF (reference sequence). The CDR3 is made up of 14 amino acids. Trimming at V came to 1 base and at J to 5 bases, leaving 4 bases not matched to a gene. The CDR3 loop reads CATSRVQGRETQYF. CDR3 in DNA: TGTGCCACCAGCAGAGTACAGGGGCGGGAGACCCAGTACTTC. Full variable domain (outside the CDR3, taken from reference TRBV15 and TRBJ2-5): DAMVIQNPRYQVTQFGKPVTLSCSQTLNHNVMYWYQQKSSQAPKLLFHYYDKDFNNEADTPDNFQSRRPNTSFCFLDIRSPGLGDTAMYLCATSRVQGRETQYFGPGTRLLVL.

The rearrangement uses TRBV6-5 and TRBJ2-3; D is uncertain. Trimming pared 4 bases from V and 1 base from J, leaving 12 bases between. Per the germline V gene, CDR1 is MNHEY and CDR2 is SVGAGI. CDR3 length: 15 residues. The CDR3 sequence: CASSSLGPGTDTQYF. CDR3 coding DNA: TGTGCCAGCAGTTCCCTAGGCCCGGGCACAGATACGCAGTATTTT.

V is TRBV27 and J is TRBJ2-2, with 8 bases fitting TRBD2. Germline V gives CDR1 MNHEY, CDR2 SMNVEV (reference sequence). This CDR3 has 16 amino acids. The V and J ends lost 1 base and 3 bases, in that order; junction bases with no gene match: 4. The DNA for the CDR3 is TGTGCCAGCAGTTTATATGGACTAGCCGACACCGGGGAGCTGTTTTTT. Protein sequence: CASSLYGLADTGELFF.

CDR3 nucleotides: TGTGCCAGCAGCGAGACAGGGACGGATACGCAGTATTTT. Translated, it gives CASSETGTDTQYF. The chain couples TRBV6-5 to TRBJ2-3; 7 nucleotides line up with TRBD1. The germline V gene has CDR1 MNHEY and CDR2 SVGAGI. V trimming: 6 bases; J trimming: 6 bases; junction bases outside the gene matches: 6. CDR3 length: 13 amino acids.

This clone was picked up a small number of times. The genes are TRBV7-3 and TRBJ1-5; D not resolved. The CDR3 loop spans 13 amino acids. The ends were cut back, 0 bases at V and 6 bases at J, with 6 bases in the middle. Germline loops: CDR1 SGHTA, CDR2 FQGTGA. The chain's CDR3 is CASSLTVSQPQHF. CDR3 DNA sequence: TGTGCCAGCAGCTTAACGGTTAGTCAGCCCCAGCATTTT.